This is a list of T cell receptor beta chains from one sample in a study of T-cell reconstitution after alpha-beta-depleted transplantation in children. TCRdb called the PCR reads again in MiXCR, with one record for every CDR3 protein. Found here are about 610,000 distinct CDR3 sequences, 8% to 11% of them singletons; the top ten hold 4%. The material was PBMCs from the stem cell graft donor, obtained from the stem cell graft. These receptors originate from a human donor who donated a stem cell graft to a child with acute myeloid leukemia. Each CDR3 is given with its conserved first and last residue. The D gene is left open where the match is weak. Size is omitted from some rows. Given values are once, few, many or a class for expanded clones.

TRBJ2-1	few	TRBD2	TRBV11-2	TGTGCCAGCAGACTCCCGGGGGGGAATGAGCAGTTCTTC	CASRLPGGNEQFF
TRBJ2-1	.	.	TRBV27	TGTGCCAGCAGCGGGGGTCGCCGTCTCAATGAGCAGTTCTTC	CASSGGRRLNEQFF
TRBJ2-1	many	TRBD2	TRBV7-9	TGTGCCACCTTAGCGGGACGTACCGATGAGCAGTTCTTC	CATLAGRTDEQFF
TRBJ2-3	few	TRBD2	TRBV29-1	TGCAGCGTTGATAGCGGGCGGGACCTCACAGATACGCAGTATTTT	CSVDSGRDLTDTQYF
TRBJ2-7	.	.	TRBV4-3	TGCGCCAGCAGCCAAGGGCTAGGGATAGGGTACGAGCAGTACTTC	CASSQGLGIGYEQYF
TRBJ2-1	many	TRBD1	TRBV29-1	TGCAGCGGGCAGACAGGGAGTGAGCAGTTCTTC	CSGQTGSEQFF
TRBJ2-2	many	.	TRBV5-8	TGTGCCAGCAGCCTACCTCCCGGGCGGGAGCTGTTTTTT	CASSLPPGRELFF
TRBJ2-1	many	TRBD1	TRBV15	TGTGCCATTTCGCAGCGGGACAGGGGGGATGAGCAGTTCTTC	CAISQRDRGDEQFF
TRBJ2-7	few	.	TRBV7-3	TGTGCCAGCAGCTTAAAACCGTACGAGCAGTACTTC	CASSLKPYEQYF
TRBJ1-5	.	TRBD1	TRBV12-3/TRBV12-4	TGTGCCAGCAGTTGGGACAGGGGGGTTCAGCCCCAGCATTTT	CASSWDRGVQPQHF
TRBJ2-2	.	TRBD2	TRBV29-1	TGCAGCGTTGAGAAAAACAGAGCCGGGACTAGCGGGAACACCGGGGAGCTGTTTTTT	CSVEKNRAGTSGNTGELFF